This is a list of T cell receptor beta chains from one sample in a study of T-cell reconstitution after alpha-beta-depleted transplantation in children. Each CDR3 protein gets one entry after TCRdb re-called the PCR reads with MiXCR. The sample holds 200,000 to 250,000 distinct CDR3 sequences; around 12% are singletons and the top ten take about 2.6%. Sequencing was performed on PBMCs from the stem cell graft donor, taken from the stem cell graft. These receptors all stem from a human donor who donated a stem cell graft to a child with acute lymphoblastic leukemia. The CDR3 runs from the conserved cysteine through the conserved F or W. Each record gives: clone size, V gene, D gene, J gene, CDR3 DNA, CDR3 protein. D genes are given only for firm matches. The size entry gives once, few or many counts, or a class when the clone is expanded.

clone size: many; V gene: TRBV5-5; D gene: NA; J gene: TRBJ2-2; CDR3 DNA: TGTGCCAGCAGCTTGGCTCCGGACACCGGGGAGCTGTTTTTT; CDR3 protein: CASSLAPDTGELFF
clone size: many; V gene: TRBV29-1; D gene: NA; J gene: TRBJ1-1; CDR3 DNA: TGCAGCGCTCAGATCGGGCAGGACACTGAAGCTTTCTTT; CDR3 protein: CSAQIGQDTEAFF
clone size: many; V gene: TRBV4-2; D gene: NA; J gene: TRBJ2-7; CDR3 DNA: TGTGCCAGCAGCCAACCCGACCTCAGCTCCTACGAGCAGTACTTC; CDR3 protein: CASSQPDLSSYEQYF
clone size: many; V gene: TRBV27; D gene: NA; J gene: TRBJ2-3; CDR3 DNA: TGTGCCACCGGAGGCGGGAATACGCAGTATTTT; CDR3 protein: CATGGGNTQYF
clone size: many; V gene: TRBV4-3; D gene: NA; J gene: TRBJ2-2; CDR3 DNA: TGCGCCAGCAGCAATCCCCTCACCGGGGAGCTGTTTTTT; CDR3 protein: CASSNPLTGELFF
clone size: few; V gene: TRBV6-6; D gene: NA; J gene: TRBJ1-2; CDR3 DNA: TGTGCCAGCAGAACAGGGCATGGCTACACCTTC; CDR3 protein: CASRTGHGYTF
clone size: many; V gene: TRBV28; D gene: NA; J gene: TRBJ1-5; CDR3 DNA: TGTGCCAGCACCCCAGGGTCCAGCAATCAGCCCCAGCATTTT; CDR3 protein: CASTPGSSNQPQHF
clone size: many; V gene: TRBV5-6; D gene: TRBD1; J gene: TRBJ2-7; CDR3 DNA: TGTGCCAGCAGCACCCCCGGCGGACAGGGGGAAGGTCGGCAGTACTTC; CDR3 protein: CASSTPGGQGEGRQYF
clone size: many; V gene: TRBV20-1; D gene: NA; J gene: TRBJ1-5; CDR3 DNA: TGCAGTGCTAGGTGGAGATTCAATCAGCCCCAGCATTTT; CDR3 protein: CSARWRFNQPQHF
clone size: few; V gene: TRBV29-1; D gene: TRBD2; J gene: TRBJ2-7; CDR3 DNA: TGCAGCGTTGAAGAAGGGACTAGCGGGAGGTACGAGCAGTACTTC; CDR3 protein: CSVEEGTSGRYEQYF
clone size: many; V gene: TRBV25-1; D gene: NA; J gene: TRBJ2-1; CDR3 DNA: TGTGCCAGCAGTGGCCCGGGGACTTACTACAATGAGCAGTTCTTC; CDR3 protein: CASSGPGTYYNEQFF
clone size: many; V gene: TRBV20-1; D gene: NA; J gene: TRBJ1-1; CDR3 DNA: TGCAGTGCTAGTATCAACGCGAACACTGAAGCTTTCTTT; CDR3 protein: CSASINANTEAFF